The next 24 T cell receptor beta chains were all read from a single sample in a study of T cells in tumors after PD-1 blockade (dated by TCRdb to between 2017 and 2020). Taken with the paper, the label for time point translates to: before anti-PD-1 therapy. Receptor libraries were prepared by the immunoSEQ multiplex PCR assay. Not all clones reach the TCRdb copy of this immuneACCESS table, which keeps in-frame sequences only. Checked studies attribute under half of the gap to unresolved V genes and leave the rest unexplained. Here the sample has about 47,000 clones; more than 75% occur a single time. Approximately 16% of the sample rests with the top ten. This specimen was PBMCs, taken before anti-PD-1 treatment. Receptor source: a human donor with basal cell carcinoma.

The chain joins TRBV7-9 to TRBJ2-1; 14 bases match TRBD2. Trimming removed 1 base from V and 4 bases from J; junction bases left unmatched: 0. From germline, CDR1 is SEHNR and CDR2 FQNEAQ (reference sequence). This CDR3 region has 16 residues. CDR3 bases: TGTGCCAGCAGCTTAGGGACTAGCGGGGGGTACAATGAGCAGTTCTTC. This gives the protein CASSLGTSGGYNEQFF. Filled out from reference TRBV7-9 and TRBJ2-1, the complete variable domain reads DTGVSQNPRHKITKRGQNVTFRCDPISEHNRLYWYRQTLGQGPEFLTYFQNEAQLEKSRLLSDRFSAERPKGSFSTLEIQRTEQGDSAMYLCASSLGTSGGYNEQFFGPGTRLTVL.

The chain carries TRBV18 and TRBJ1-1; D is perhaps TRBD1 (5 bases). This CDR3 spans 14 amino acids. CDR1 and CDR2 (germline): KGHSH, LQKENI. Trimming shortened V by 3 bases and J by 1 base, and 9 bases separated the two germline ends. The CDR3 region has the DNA TGTGCCAGCTCACCGGGACGGGAGAACACTGAAGCTTTCTTT. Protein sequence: CASSPGRENTEAFF.

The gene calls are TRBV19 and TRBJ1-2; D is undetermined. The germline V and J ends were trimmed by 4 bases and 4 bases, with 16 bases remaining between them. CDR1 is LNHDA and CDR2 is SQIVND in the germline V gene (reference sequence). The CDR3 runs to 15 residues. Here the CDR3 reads CASSNSGSAGYGYTF. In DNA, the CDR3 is TGTGCCAGTAGTAACTCGGGGTCAGCCGGCTATGGCTACACCTTC.

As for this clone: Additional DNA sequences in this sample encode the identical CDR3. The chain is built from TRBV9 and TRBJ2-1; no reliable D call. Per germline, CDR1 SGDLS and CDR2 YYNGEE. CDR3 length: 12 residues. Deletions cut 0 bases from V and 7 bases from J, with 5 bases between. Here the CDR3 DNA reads TGTGCCAGCAGCGTAGGCCTAAATGAGCAGTTCTTC. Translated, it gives CASSVGLNEQFF.

The CDR3, as DNA: TGTGCCACGGGAATGACAGGTTCGAACACTGAAGCTTTCTTT. Amino acids: CATGMTGSNTEAFF. The chain combines TRBV6-6 with TRBJ1-1; a weak D match, TRBD1 (6 bases). The CDR3 has 14 residues. Trimming pared 10 bases from V and 1 base from J, leaving 16 bases between. Per germline, CDR1 MNHNY and CDR2 SVGAGI (reference sequence).

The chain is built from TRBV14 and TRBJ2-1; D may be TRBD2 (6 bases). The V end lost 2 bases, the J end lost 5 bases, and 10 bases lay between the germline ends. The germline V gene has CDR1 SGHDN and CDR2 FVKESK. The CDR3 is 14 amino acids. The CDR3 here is CASSQLRLDNEQFF. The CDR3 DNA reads TGTGCCAGCAGCCAACTTAGACTAGACAATGAGCAGTTCTTC.

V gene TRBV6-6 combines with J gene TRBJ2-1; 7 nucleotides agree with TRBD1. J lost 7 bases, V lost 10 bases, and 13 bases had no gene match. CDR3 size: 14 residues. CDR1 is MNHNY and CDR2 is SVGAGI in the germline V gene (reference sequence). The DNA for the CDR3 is TGTGCCATCTCGACAGGGATGCCGGTAAATGAGCAGTTCTTC. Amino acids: CAISTGMPVNEQFF.

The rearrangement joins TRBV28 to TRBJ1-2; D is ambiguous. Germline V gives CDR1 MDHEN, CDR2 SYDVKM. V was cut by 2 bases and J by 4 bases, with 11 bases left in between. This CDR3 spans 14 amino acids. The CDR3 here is CASSLRQVSYGYTF. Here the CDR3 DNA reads TGTGCCAGCAGTTTAAGGCAGGTTTCCTATGGCTACACCTTC.

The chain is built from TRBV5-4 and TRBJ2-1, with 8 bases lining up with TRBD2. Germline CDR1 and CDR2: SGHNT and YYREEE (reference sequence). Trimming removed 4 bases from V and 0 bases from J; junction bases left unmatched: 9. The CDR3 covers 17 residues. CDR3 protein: CASSRIAGRSSYNEQFF. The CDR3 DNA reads TGTGCCAGCAGCAGGATAGCGGGAAGGAGCTCCTACAATGAGCAGTTCTTC.

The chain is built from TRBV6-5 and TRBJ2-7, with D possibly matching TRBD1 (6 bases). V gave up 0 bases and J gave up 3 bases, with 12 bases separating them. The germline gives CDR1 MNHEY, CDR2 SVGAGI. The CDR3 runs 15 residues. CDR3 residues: CASSYSKARGYEQYF. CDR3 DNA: TGTGCCAGCAGTTACTCGAAAGCCAGGGGCTACGAGCAGTACTTC.

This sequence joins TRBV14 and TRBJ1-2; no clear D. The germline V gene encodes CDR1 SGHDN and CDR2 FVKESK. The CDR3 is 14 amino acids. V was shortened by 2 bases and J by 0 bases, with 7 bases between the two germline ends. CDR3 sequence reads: CASSQNSPNYGYTF. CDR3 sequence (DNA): TGTGCCAGCAGCCAAAATTCCCCTAACTATGGCTACACCTTC.

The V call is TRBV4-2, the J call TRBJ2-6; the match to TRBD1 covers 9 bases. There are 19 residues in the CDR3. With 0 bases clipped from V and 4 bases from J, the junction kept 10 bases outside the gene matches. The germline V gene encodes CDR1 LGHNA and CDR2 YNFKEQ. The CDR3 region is CASSQDLDRGVSGANVLTF. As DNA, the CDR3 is TGTGCCAGCAGCCAAGATTTAGACAGGGGGGTAAGCGGGGCCAACGTCCTGACTTTC.

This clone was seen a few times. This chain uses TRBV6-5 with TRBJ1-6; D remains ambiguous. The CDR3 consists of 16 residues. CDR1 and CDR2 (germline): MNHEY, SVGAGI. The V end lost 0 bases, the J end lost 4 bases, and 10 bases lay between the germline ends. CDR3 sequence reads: CASSYSSMGYNSPLHF. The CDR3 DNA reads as TGTGCCAGCAGTTACTCAAGTATGGGTTATAATTCACCCCTCCACTTT.

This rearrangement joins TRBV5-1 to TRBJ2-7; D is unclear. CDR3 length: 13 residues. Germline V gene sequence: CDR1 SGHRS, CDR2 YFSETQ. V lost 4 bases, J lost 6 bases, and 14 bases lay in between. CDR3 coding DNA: TGCGCCAGCAGCCACAATAGGCCTCTCGAGCAGTACTTC. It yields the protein CASSHNRPLEQYF.

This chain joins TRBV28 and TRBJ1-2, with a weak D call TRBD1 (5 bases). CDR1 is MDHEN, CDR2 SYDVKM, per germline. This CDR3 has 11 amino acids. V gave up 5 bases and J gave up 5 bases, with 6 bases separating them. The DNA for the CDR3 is TGTGCCAGCAGTGGGGGGTATGGCTACACCTTC. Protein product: CASSGGYGYTF.

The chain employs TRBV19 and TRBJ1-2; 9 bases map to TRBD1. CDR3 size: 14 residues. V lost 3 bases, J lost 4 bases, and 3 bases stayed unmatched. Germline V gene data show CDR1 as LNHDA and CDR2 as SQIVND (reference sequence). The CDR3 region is CASSINRGPYGYTF. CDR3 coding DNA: TGTGCCAGTAGTATCAACAGGGGGCCCTATGGCTACACCTTC. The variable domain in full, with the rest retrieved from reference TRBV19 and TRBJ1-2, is DGGITQSPKYLFRKEGQNVTLSCEQNLNHDAMYWYRQDPGQGLRLIYYSQIVNDFQKGDIAEGYSVSREKKESFPLTVTSAQKNPTAFYLCASSINRGPYGYTFGSGTRLTVV.

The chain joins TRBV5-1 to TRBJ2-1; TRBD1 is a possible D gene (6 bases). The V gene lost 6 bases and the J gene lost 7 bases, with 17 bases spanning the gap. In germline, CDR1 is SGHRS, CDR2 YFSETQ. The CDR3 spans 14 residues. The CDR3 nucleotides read TGCGCCAGCACCTGGATAAGCCAGGGGAATGAGCAGTTCTTC. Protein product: CASTWISQGNEQFF.

The CDR3 here is CASSLSMNTEAFF. CDR3 bases: TGTGCCAGCAGCTTGAGTATGAACACTGAAGCTTTCTTT. The gene calls are TRBV5-6 and TRBJ1-1; D call uncertain. V was cut by 1 base and J by 0 bases, with 4 bases left in between. There are 13 residues in the CDR3. Germline V gives CDR1 SGHDT, CDR2 YYEEEE. Complete variable domain (other parts from reference TRBV5-6 and TRBJ1-1): DAGVTQSPTHLIKTRGQQVTLRCSPKSGHDTVSWYQQALGQGPQFIFQYYEEEERQRGNFPDRFSGHQFPNYSSELNVNALLLGDSALYLCASSLSMNTEAFFGQGTRLTVV.

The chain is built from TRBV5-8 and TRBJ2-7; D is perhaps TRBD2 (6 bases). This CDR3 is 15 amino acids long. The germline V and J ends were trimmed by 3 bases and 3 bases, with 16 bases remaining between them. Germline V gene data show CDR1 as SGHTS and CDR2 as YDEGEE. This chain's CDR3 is CASSSPGLSFYEQYF. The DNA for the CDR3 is TGTGCCAGCAGCTCCCCAGGACTAAGCTTCTACGAGCAGTACTTC.

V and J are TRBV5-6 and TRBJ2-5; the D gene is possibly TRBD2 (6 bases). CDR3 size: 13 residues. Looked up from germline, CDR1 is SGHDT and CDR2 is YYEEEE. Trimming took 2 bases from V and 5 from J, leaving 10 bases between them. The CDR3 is CASSFGGLETQYF. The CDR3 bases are TGTGCCAGCAGCTTTGGGGGGTTGGAGACCCAGTACTTC.

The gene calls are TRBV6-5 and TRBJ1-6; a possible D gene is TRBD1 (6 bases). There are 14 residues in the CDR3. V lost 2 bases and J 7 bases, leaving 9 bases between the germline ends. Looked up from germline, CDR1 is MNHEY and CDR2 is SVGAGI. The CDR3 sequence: CASSYDRKNSPLHF. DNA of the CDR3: TGTGCCAGCAGTTACGACAGGAAGAATTCACCCCTCCACTTT.

The CDR3 reads CASKGGQGGDEQFF. CDR3 nucleotides: TGTGCCAGTAAAGGGGGACAGGGAGGCGATGAGCAGTTCTTC. The V gene is TRBV19, the J gene TRBJ2-1; 9 nucleotides line up with TRBD1. J gave up 8 bases and V 7 bases, and 9 bases lay outside the gene matches. This CDR3 has 14 amino acids. The germline V gene has CDR1 LNHDA and CDR2 SQIVND (reference sequence).

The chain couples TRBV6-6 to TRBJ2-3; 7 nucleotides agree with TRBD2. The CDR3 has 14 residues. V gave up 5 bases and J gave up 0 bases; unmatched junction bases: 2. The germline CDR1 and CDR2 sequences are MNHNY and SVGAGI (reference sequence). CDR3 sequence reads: CASSPGGSTDTQYF. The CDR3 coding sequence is TGTGCCAGCAGTCCGGGGGGTAGCACAGATACGCAGTATTTT.

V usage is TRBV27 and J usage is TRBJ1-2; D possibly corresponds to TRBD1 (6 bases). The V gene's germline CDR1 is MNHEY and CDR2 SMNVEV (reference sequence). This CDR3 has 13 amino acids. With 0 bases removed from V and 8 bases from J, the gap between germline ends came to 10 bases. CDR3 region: CASSLSGALGYTF. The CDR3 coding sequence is TGTGCCAGCAGTTTATCGGGGGCCCTAGGCTACACCTTC.